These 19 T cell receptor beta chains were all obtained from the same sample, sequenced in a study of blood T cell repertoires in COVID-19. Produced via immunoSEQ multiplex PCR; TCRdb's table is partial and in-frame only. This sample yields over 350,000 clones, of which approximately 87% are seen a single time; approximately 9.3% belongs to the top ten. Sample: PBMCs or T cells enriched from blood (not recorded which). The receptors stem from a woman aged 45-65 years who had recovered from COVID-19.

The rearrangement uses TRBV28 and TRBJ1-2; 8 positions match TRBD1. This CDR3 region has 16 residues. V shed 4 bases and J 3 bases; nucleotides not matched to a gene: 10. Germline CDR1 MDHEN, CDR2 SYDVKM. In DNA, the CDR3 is TGTGCCAGCAGTTCAGCCCCTACAGGGGGAGACTATGGCTACACCTTC. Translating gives CASSSAPTGGDYGYTF.

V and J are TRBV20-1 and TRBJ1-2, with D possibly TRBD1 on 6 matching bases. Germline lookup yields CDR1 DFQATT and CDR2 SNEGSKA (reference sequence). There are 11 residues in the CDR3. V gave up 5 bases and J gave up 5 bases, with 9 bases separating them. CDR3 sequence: CSAPGQYGYTF. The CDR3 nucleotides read TGCAGTGCTCCCGGACAGTATGGCTACACCTTC.

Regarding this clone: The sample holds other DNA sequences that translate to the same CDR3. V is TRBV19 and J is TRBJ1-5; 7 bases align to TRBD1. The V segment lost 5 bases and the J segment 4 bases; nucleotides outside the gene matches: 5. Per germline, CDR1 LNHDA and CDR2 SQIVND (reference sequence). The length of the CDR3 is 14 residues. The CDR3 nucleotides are TGTGCCAGTAGTCCGGGACAGAAGAATCAGCCCCAGCATTTT. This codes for CASSPGQKNQPQHF.

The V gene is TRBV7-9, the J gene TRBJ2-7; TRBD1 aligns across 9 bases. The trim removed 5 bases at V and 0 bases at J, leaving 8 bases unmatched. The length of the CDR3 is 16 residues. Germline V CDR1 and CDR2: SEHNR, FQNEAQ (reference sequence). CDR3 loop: CASSRAGTGLSYEQYF. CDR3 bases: TGTGCCAGCAGCAGAGCCGGGACAGGGCTCTCCTACGAGCAGTACTTC.

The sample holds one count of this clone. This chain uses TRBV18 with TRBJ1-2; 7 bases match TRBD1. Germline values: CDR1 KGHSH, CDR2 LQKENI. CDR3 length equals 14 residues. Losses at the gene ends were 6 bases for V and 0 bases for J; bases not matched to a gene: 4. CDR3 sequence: CASSTGITNYGYTF. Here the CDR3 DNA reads TGTGCCAGCTCGACAGGGATTACTAACTATGGCTACACCTTC.

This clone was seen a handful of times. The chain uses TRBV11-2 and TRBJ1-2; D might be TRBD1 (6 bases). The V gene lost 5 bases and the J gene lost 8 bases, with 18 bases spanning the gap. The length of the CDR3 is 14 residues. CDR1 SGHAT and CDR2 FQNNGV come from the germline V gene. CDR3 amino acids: CASSQHYGQGGYTF. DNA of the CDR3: TGTGCCAGCAGCCAACACTATGGTCAGGGGGGCTACACCTTC.

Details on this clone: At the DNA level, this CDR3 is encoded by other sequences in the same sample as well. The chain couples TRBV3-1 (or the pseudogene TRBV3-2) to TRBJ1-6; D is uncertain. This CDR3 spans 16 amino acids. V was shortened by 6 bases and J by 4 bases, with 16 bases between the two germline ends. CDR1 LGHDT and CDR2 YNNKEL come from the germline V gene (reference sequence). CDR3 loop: CASSPDGSSYNSPLHF. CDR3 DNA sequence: TGTGCCAGCAGTCCGGACGGGAGCTCTTATAATTCACCCCTCCACTTT.

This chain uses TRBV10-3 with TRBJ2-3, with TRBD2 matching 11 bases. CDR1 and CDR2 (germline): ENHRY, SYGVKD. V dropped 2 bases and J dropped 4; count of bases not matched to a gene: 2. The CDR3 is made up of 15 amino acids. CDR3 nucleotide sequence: TGTGCCATCAGTGAGAGGACTAGCGGGTCAGATACGCAGTATTTT. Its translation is CAISERTSGSDTQYF.

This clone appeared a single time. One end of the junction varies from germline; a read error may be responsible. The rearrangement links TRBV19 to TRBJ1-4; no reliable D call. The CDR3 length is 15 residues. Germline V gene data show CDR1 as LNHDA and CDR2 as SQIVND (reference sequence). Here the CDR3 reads CASSLDRATNEKLFF. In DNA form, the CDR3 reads TGTGCCAGTAGTTTAGACCGTGCAACTAATGAAAAACTGTTTTTT.

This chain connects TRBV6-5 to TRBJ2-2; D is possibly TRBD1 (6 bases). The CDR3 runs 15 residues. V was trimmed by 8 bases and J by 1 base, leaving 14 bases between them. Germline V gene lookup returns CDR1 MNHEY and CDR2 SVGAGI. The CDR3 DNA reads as TGTGCCAGCGTGTGGGGGACATTGAACACCGGGGAGCTGTTTTTT. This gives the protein CASVWGTLNTGELFF.

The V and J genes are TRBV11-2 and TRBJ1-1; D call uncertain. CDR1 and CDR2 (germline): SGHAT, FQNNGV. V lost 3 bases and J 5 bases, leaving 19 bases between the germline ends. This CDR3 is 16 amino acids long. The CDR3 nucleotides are TGTGCCAGCAGCTTTCTTCCCGGGTCCCGAATAACTGAAGCTTTCTTT. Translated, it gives CASSFLPGSRITEAFF.

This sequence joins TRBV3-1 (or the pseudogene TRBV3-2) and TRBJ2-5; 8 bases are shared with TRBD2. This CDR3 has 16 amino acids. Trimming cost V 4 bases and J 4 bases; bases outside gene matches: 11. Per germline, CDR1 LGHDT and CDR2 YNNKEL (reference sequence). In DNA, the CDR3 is TGTGCCAGCAGCCGAACCCGAACTAGCGGATCAGAGACCCAGTACTTC. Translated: CASSRTRTSGSETQYF.

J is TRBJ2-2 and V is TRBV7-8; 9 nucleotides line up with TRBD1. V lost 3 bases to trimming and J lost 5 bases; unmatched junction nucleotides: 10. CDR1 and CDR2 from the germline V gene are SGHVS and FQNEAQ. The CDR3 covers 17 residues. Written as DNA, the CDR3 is TGTGCCAGCAGCTTCCACAGGGGGCTTGGATATACCGGGGAGCTGTTTTTT. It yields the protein CASSFHRGLGYTGELFF. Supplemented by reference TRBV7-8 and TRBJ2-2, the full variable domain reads GAGVSQSPRYKVAKRGQDVALRCDPISGHVSLFWYQQALGQGPEFLTYFQNEAQLDKSGLPSDRFFAERPEGSVSTLKIQRTQQEDSAVYLCASSFHRGLGYTGELFFGEGSRLTVL.

CDR3 DNA sequence: TGTGCCAGCAGCTTAAGGCGGGACTCCTACAATGAGCAGTTCTTC. Translation gives CASSLRRDSYNEQFF. The V call is TRBV7-2, the J call TRBJ2-1; tentatively, D is TRBD2 (6 bases). The CDR3 spans 15 residues. Looked up from germline, CDR1 is SGHTA and CDR2 is FQGNSA. Trimming left V 2 bases short and J 0 bases short, with 8 bases between.

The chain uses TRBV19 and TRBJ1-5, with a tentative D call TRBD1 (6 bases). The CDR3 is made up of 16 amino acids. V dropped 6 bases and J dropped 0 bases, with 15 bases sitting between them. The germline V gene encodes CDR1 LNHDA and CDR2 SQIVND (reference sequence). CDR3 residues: CASSQGHVNSNQPQHF. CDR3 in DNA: TGTGCCAGTAGCCAGGGACACGTCAATAGCAATCAGCCCCAGCATTTT.

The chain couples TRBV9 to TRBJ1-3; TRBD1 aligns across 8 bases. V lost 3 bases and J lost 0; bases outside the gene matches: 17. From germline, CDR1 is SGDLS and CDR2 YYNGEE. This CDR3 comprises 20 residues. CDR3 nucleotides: TGTGCCAGCAGCGCCCCCGAGGGCAGGGGGCTTTTCGACTCTGGAAACACCATATATTTT. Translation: CASSAPEGRGLFDSGNTIYF.

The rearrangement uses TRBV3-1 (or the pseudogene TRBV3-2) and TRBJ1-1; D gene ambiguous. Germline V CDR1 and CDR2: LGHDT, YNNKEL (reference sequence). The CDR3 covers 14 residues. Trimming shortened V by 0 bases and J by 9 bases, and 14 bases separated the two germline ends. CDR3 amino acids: CASSQDLGPDKAFF. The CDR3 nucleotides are TGTGCCAGCAGCCAAGATCTTGGGCCGGATAAAGCTTTCTTT.

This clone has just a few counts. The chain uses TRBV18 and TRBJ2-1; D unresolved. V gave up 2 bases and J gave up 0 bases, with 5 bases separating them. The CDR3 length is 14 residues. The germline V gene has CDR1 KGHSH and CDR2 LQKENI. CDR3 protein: CASSPVNSYNEQFF. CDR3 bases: TGTGCCAGCTCACCAGTCAACTCCTACAATGAGCAGTTCTTC. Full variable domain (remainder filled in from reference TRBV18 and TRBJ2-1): NAGVMQNPRHLVRRRGQEARLRCSPMKGHSHVYWYRQLPEEGLKFMVYLQKENIIDESGMPKERFSAEFPKEGPSILRIQQVVRGDSAAYFCASSPVNSYNEQFFGPGTRLTVL.

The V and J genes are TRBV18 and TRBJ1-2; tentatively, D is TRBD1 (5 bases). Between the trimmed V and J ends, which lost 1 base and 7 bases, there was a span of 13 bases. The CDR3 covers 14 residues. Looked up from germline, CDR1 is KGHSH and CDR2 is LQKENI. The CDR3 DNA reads TGTGCCAGCTCACCACGGGACTCAACGGGTGGCTACACCTTC. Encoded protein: CASSPRDSTGGYTF.